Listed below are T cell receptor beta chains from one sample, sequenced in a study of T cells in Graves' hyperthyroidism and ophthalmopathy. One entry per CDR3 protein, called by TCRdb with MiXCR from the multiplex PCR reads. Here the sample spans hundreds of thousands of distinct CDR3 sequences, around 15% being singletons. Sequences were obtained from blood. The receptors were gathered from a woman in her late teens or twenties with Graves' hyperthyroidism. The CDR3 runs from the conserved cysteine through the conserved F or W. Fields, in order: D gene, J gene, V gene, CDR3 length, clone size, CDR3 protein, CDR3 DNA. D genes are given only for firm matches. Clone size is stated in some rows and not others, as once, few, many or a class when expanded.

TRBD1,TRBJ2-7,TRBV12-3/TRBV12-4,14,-,CASSLTGGGNEQYF,TGTGCCAGCAGTTTGACAGGGGGGGGTAACGAGCAGTACTTC
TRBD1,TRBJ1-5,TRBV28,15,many,CASSLPTGYNQPQHF,TGTGCCAGCAGTTTGCCGACAGGGTATAATCAGCCCCAGCATTTT
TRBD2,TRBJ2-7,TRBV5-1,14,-,CASSLALGGNEQYF,TGCGCCAGCAGCTTGGCCTTGGGGGGGAACGAGCAGTACTTC
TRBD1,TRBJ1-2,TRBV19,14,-,CASTRDRGLGGYTF,TGTGCCAGTACCCGGGACAGGGGGCTAGGAGGCTACACCTTC
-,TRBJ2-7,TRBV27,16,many,CASSLPPPRLAYEQYF,TGTGCCAGCAGTTTACCCCCCCCTAGACTAGCCTACGAGCAGTACTTC
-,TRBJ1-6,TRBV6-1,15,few,CASSELSRFHSPLHF,TGTGCCAGCAGTGAATTGAGCCGATTCCATTCACCCCTCCACTTT
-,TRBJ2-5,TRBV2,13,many,CASSEDGQETQYF,TGTGCCAGCAGTGAGGATGGACAAGAGACCCAGTACTTC
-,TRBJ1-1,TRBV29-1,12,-,CSVWIGVTEAFF,TGCAGCGTCTGGATAGGGGTTACTGAAGCTTTCTTT
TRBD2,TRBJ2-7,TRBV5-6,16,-,CASSGELAGGPYEQYF,TGTGCCAGCAGCGGAGAACTAGCGGGAGGGCCCTACGAGCAGTACTTC
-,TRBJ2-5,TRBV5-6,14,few,CASSLTGTGETQYF,TGTGCCAGCAGCCTAACTGGAACCGGGGAGACCCAGTACTTC
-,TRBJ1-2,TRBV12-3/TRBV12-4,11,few,CASTGGVGYTF,TGTGCCAGCACGGGTGGCGTCGGCTACACCTTC
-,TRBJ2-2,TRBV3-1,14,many,CASSHGTVTGELFF,TGTGCCAGCAGCCATGGAACAGTCACCGGGGAGCTGTTTTTT
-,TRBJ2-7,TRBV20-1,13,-,CSAHGSATYEQYF,TGCAGTGCCCACGGGTCGGCCACCTACGAGCAGTACTTC
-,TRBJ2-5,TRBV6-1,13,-,CASTAVFQETQYF,TGTGCCAGCACGGCGGTTTTTCAAGAGACCCAGTACTTC
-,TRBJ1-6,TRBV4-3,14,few,CASSPTGLNSPLHF,TGCGCCAGCAGCCCGACCGGGCTTAATTCACCCCTCCACTTT
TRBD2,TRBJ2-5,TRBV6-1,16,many,CASSPNPLAGRETQYF,TGTGCCAGCAGTCCAAACCCTCTAGCGGGGAGGGAGACCCAGTACTTC
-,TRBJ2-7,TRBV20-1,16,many,CSARDPLTPGLGEQYF,TGCAGTGCTAGAGACCCATTAACACCGGGACTCGGCGAGCAGTACTTC
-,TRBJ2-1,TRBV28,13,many,CASSLNPRNEQFF,TGTGCCAGCAGTTTAAACCCTAGGAATGAGCAGTTCTTC
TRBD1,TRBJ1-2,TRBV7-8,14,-,CASSLAGQGYGYTF,TGTGCCAGCAGCTTAGCTGGACAGGGCTATGGCTACACCTTC
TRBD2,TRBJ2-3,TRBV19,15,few,CASTPAAAGGDTQYF,TGTGCCAGTACCCCCGCGGCTGCGGGAGGAGATACGCAGTATTTT
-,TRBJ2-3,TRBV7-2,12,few,CASRYFTDTQYF,TGTGCCAGCAGATACTTCACAGATACGCAGTATTTT
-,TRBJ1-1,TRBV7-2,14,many,CASSFARVNTEAFF,TGTGCCAGCAGCTTCGCCAGGGTGAACACTGAAGCTTTCTTT
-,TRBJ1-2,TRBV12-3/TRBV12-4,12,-,CASSPGFQGYTF,TGTGCCAGCAGTCCGGGATTCCAGGGCTACACCTTC
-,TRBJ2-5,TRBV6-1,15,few,CASSSAGGQQETQYF,TGTGCCAGCAGTTCCGCGGGGGGACAGCAAGAGACCCAGTACTTC
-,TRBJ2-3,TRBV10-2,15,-,CASSDRRRERDTQYF,TGCGCCAGCAGTGATCGAAGACGGGAGAGAGATACGCAGTATTTT